The rows below give T cell receptor beta chains drawn from one sample of a study of T cell responses to AZD1222 COVID-19 vaccine. The table came from immunoSEQ multiplex PCR; TCRdb's copy has only in-frame clones and leaves some out. The sample shows 120,000 to 150,000 clones, roughly nine tenths of them seen only once. Sequencing used peripheral blood, obtained on day 0 of AZD1222 vaccination. The receptors were sampled from an adult in good health. Each CDR3 is given with its conserved first and last residue. Each record gives: V gene, clone size, D gene, J gene, CDR3 protein, CDR3 DNA. A D gene is named only where the DNA matches it firmly. Only part of the rows carry a size: once, few, many, or a class if the clone is expanded.

TRBV6-6,NA,NA,TRBJ1-2,CASTTGPQHYGYTF,TGTGCCAGCACCACGGGGCCACAGCACTATGGCTACACCTTC
TRBV6-1,NA,TRBD1,TRBJ1-2,CASSESRTGSPFYGYTF,TGTGCCAGCAGTGAAAGCAGGACAGGGAGCCCTTTCTATGGCTACACCTTC
TRBV11-2,NA,NA,TRBJ2-1,CASSLETTGYYDNEQFF,TGTGCCAGCAGCTTAGAGACTACTGGTTATTACGACAATGAGCAGTTCTTC
TRBV5-4,NA,NA,TRBJ1-2,CASSLAVGGPWGYTF,TGTGCCAGCAGCTTGGCAGTCGGGGGACCCTGGGGCTACACCTTC
TRBV7-8,NA,TRBD1,TRBJ1-3,CASSWATGKGNTIYF,TGTGCCAGCAGCTGGGCGACAGGGAAAGGAAACACCATATATTTT
TRBV27,NA,NA,TRBJ1-1,CASSWKGRVTEAFF,TGTGCCAGCAGTTGGAAGGGGAGAGTCACTGAAGCTTTCTTT
TRBV19,NA,NA,TRBJ1-4,CASSIGGLANEKLFF,TGTGCCAGTAGTATTGGGGGGCTTGCTAATGAAAAACTGTTTTTT
TRBV6-1,NA,NA,TRBJ2-2,CASSERSPNTGELFF,TGTGCCAGCAGTGAAAGGTCCCCGAACACCGGGGAGCTGTTTTTT
TRBV5-4,NA,NA,TRBJ2-1,CASSLARDGHNEQFF,TGTGCCAGCAGCTTGGCCCGGGATGGACACAATGAGCAGTTCTTC
TRBV27,few,NA,TRBJ1-5,CASSLRGGQPQHF,TGTGCCAGCAGTTTGAGGGGAGGTCAGCCCCAGCATTTT
TRBV3-1/TRBV3-2,NA,NA,TRBJ1-1,CASSRERGEAFF,TGTGCCAGCAGCCGGGAGCGGGGTGAAGCTTTCTTT
TRBV4-3,NA,NA,TRBJ1-5,CASSRGTSNQPQHF,TGCGCCAGCAGCCGGGGGACTAGCAATCAGCCCCAGCATTTT
TRBV9,NA,TRBD2,TRBJ2-1,CASSSGTSGDSYNEQFF,TGTGCCAGCAGCTCAGGGACTAGCGGTGACTCCTACAATGAGCAGTTCTTC
TRBV19,NA,TRBD1,TRBJ1-4,CASSDTGGSNEKLFF,TGTGCCAGTAGTGATACAGGGGGCTCCAATGAAAAACTGTTTTTT
TRBV19,once,TRBD1,TRBJ2-1,CASCTGVVFSYNEQFF,TGTGCCAGTTGTACAGGGGTAGTATTCTCCTACAATGAGCAGTTCTTC
TRBV6-5,NA,NA,TRBJ1-3,CASSQRDHGNTIYF,TGTGCCAGCAGTCAGCGGGACCATGGAAACACCATATATTTT
TRBV3-1/TRBV3-2,NA,TRBD2,TRBJ2-7,CASSQVGRSPAGDEQYF,TGTGCCAGCAGCCAAGTTGGAAGGTCTCCAGCGGGGGACGAGCAGTACTTC
TRBV9,NA,NA,TRBJ2-1,CASSVATGMPSLADEQFF,TGTGCCAGCAGCGTAGCAACGGGGATGCCCTCCCTAGCAGATGAGCAGTTCTTC
TRBV29-1,NA,NA,TRBJ1-1,CSVDIALNTEAFF,TGCAGCGTTGACATCGCCTTGAACACTGAAGCTTTCTTT
TRBV3-1/TRBV3-2,NA,TRBD1,TRBJ1-3,CASNGDRMAGNTIYF,TGTGCCAGCAATGGGGACAGGATGGCCGGAAACACCATATATTTT
TRBV20-1,few,NA,TRBJ2-1,CSASSAGAAYNEQFF,TGCAGTGCTAGTTCCGCGGGGGCAGCTTACAATGAGCAGTTCTTC
TRBV13,NA,NA,TRBJ2-2,CASSFGGTGELFF,TGTGCCAGCAGCTTCGGGGGCACCGGGGAGCTGTTTTTT
TRBV2,NA,NA,TRBJ1-2,CASSATLGYTF,TGTGCCAGCAGTGCTACCCTAGGCTACACCTTC
TRBV7-9,NA,NA,TRBJ1-2,CASSLVGIPLAYGYTF,TGTGCCAGCAGCTTAGTTGGCATACCCTTAGCTTATGGCTACACCTTC
TRBV3-1/TRBV3-2,NA,NA,TRBJ1-3,CASSHPIRGSGNTIYF,TGTGCCAGCAGCCATCCTATCAGGGGTTCGGGAAACACCATATATTTT
TRBV3-1/TRBV3-2,NA,NA,TRBJ2-7,CASSLPGQGSGEQYF,TGTGCCAGCAGCCTACCGGGACAAGGATCGGGAGAGCAGTACTTC